This T cell receptor (beta chain) was sequenced during a study of Tregs in tolerant kidney transplant recipients. Germline assignment: CDR1 SEHNR and CDR2 FQNEAQ (reference sequence). Trimming took 5 bases from V and 1 from J, leaving 27 bases between them. The CDR3 spans 19 residues. Some clones are missing from TCRdb's copy, which holds only in-frame ones; the method was immunoSEQ multiplex PCR. Of about 64,000 clones listed, about 87% are singletons. Study-level results: The small number of patients limits these findings pending further validation. Some patients' samples used different primers over time, so nucleotide sequences weren't comparable. Tolerant patients' donor-specific Tregs expanded beyond overall Tregs, suggesting antigen-driven growth.

Recipients received nonmyeloablative bone marrow transplants from related graft donors, with transient mixed chimerism. Concerning this clone: Its specificity is unknown.

The TCR was taken from a human patient who received a combined kidney and bone marrow transplant. Certain T cells may be donor cells from the graft. This chain uses TRBV7-9 with TRBJ2-7; a possible D gene is TRBD1 (6 bases). The material sequenced was CD4+ T cells from blood (PBMCs), taken 6 months after the transplant. CDR3 loop: CASSLHARDIRMGSYEQYF. The CDR3 region has the DNA TGTGCCAGCAGCCTACATGCCCGGGACATTCGAATGGGTTCCTACGAGCAGTACTTC. The full variable domain, with the rest looked up from reference TRBV7-9 and TRBJ2-7, is DTGVSQNPRHKITKRGQNVTFRCDPISEHNRLYWYRQTLGQGPEFLTYFQNEAQLEKSRLLSDRFSAERPKGSFSTLEIQRTEQGDSAMYLCASSLHARDIRMGSYEQYFGPGTRLTVT.